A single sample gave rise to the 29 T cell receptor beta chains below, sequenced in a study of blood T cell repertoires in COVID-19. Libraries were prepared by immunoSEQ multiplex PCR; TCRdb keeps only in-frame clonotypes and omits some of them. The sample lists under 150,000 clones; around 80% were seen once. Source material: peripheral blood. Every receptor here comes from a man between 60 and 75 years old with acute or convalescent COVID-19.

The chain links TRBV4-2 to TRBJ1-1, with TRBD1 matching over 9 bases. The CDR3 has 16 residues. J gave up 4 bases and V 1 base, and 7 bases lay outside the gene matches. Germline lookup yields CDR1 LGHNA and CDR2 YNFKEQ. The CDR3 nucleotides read TGTGCCAGCAGCCAAGCCGGAACAGGGGGCGGCACTGAAGCTTTCTTT. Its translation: CASSQAGTGGGTEAFF.

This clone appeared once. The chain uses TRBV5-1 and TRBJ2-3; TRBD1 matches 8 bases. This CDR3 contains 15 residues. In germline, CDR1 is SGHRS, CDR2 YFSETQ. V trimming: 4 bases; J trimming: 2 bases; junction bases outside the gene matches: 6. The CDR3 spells CASSVQGGVTDTQYF. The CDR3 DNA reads TGCGCCAGCAGCGTACAGGGGGGTGTCACAGATACGCAGTATTTT.

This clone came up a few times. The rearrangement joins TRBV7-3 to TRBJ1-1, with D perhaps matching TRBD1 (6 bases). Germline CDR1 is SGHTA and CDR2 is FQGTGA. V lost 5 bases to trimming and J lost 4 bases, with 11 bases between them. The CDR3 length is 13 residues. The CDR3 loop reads CASSLGQSTEAFF. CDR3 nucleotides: TGTGCCAGCAGCCTCGGACAGAGCACTGAAGCTTTCTTT.

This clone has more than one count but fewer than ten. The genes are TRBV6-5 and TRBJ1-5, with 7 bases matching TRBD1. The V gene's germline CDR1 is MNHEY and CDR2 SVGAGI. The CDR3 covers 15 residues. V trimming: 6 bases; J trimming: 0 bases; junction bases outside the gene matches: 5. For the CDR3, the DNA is TGTGCCAGCAGACAGGGGACGGATAGCAATCAGCCCCAGCATTTT. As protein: CASRQGTDSNQPQHF.

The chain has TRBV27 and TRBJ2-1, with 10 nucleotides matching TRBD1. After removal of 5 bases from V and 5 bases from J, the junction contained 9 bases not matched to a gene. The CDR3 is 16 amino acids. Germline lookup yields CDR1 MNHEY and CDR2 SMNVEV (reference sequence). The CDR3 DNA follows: TGTGCCAGCAGTCTAACCGGGACAGGGGTCCACAATGAGCAGTTCTTC. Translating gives CASSLTGTGVHNEQFF.

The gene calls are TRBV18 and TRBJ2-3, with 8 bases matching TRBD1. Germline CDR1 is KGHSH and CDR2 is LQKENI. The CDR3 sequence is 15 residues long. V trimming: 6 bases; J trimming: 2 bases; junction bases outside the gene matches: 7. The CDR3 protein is CASSPDRATTDTQYF. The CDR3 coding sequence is TGTGCCAGCTCCCCGGACAGGGCCACCACAGATACGCAGTATTTT.

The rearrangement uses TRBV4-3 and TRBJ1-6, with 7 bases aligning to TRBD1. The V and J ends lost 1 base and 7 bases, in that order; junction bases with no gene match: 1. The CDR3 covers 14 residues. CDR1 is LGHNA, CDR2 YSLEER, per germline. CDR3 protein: CASSQGDRNSPLHF. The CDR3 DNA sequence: TGCGCCAGCAGCCAAGGGGACAGAAATTCACCCCTCCACTTT.

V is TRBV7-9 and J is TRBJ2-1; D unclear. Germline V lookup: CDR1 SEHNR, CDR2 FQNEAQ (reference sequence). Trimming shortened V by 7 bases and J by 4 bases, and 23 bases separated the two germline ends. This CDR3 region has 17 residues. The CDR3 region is CASTNYYGAPKYNEQFF. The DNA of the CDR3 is TGTGCCAGCACCAACTACTATGGAGCCCCTAAGTACAATGAGCAGTTCTTC. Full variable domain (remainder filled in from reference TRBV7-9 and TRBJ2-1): DTGVSQNPRHKITKRGQNVTFRCDPISEHNRLYWYRQTLGQGPEFLTYFQNEAQLEKSRLLSDRFSAERPKGSFSTLEIQRTEQGDSAMYLCASTNYYGAPKYNEQFFGPGTRLTVL.

The CDR3 bases are TGTGCCAGCAGCCCCCTGGAGGGACGCTCTGGAAACACCATATATTTT. Encoded protein: CASSPLEGRSGNTIYF. The chain recombines TRBV3-1 (or the pseudogene TRBV3-2) with TRBJ1-3; D is perhaps TRBD1 (5 bases). The CDR3 covers 16 residues. With 4 bases removed from V and 0 bases from J, the gap between germline ends came to 13 bases. Germline V gene lookup returns CDR1 LGHDT and CDR2 YNNKEL (reference sequence).

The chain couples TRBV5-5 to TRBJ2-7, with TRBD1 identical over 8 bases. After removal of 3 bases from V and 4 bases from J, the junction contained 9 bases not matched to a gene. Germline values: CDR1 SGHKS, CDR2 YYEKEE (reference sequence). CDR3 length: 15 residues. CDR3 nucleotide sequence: TGTGCCAGCAGCTATGTCGGGACAGGACTTTACGAGCAGTACTTC. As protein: CASSYVGTGLYEQYF.

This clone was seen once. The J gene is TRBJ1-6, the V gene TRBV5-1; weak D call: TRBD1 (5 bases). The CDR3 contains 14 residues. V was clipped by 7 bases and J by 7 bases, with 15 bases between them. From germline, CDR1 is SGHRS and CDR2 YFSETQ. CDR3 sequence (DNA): TGCGCCAGCCGGGGGACGATCGGGAATTCACCCCTCCACTTT. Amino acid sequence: CASRGTIGNSPLHF.

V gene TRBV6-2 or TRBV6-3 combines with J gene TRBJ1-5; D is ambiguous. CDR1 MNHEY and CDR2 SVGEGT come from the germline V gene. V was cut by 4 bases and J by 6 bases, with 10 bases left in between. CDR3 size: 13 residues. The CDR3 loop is CASSSGGVQPQHF. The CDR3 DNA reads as TGTGCCAGCAGTTCAGGAGGAGTTCAGCCCCAGCATTTT.

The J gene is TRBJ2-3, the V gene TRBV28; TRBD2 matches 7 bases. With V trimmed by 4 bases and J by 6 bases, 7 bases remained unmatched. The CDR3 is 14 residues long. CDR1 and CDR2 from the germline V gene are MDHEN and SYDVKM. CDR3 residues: CASSSGGARDTQYF. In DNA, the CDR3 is TGTGCCAGCAGTTCGGGGGGTGCTCGGGATACGCAGTATTTT.

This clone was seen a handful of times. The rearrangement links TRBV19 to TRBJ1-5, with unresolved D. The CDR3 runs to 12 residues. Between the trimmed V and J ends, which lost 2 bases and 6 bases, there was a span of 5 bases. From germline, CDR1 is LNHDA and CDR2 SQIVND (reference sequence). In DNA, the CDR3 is TGTGCCAGTAGTATATACGGTCAGCCCCAGCATTTT. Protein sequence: CASSIYGQPQHF.

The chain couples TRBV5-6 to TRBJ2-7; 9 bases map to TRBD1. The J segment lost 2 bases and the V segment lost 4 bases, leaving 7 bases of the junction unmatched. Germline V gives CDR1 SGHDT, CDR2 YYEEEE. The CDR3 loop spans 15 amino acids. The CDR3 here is CASSIGTGSPYEQYF. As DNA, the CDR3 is TGTGCCAGCAGCATCGGGACAGGGTCCCCCTACGAGCAGTACTTC.

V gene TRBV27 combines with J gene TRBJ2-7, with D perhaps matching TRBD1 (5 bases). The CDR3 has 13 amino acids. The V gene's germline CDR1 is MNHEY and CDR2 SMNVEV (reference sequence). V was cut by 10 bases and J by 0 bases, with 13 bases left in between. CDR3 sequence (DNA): TGTGCCACCTCAAGGACACCCTCCTACGAGCAGTACTTC. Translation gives CATSRTPSYEQYF.

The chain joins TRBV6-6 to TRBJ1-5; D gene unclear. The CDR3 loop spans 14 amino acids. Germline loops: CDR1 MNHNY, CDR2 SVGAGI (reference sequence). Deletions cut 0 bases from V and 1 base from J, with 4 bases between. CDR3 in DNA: TGTGCCAGCAGTTACTCTTTAAGCAATCAGCCCCAGCATTTT. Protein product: CASSYSLSNQPQHF.

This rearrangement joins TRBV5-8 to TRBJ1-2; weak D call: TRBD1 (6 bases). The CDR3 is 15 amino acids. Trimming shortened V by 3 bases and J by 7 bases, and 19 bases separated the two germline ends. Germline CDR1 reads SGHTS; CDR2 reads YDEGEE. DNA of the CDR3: TGTGCCAGCAGCTCCCGGGACATTATGGGGAGTGGCTACACCTTC. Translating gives CASSSRDIMGSGYTF.

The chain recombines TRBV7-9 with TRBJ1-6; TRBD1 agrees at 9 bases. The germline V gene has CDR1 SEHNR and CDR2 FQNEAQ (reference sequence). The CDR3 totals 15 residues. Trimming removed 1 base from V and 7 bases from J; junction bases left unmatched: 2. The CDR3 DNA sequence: TGTGCCAGCAGCTTAGGCGGACAGGGGAATTCACCCCTCCACTTT. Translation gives CASSLGGQGNSPLHF.

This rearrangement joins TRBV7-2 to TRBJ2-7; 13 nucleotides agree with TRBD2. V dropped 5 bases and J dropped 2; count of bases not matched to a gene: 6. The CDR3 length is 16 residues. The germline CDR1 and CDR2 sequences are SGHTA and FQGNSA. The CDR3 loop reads CASSLAGTSGTYEQYF. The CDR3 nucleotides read TGTGCCAGCAGCCTGGCGGGGACTAGCGGGACCTACGAGCAGTACTTC.

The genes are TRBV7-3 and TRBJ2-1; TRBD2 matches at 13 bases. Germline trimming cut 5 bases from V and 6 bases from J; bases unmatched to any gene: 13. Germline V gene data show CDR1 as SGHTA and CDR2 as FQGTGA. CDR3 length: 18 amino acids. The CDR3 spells CASSPDPLLAGGRNEQFF. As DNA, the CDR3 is TGTGCCAGCAGCCCAGACCCCTTACTAGCGGGAGGGCGCAATGAGCAGTTCTTC.

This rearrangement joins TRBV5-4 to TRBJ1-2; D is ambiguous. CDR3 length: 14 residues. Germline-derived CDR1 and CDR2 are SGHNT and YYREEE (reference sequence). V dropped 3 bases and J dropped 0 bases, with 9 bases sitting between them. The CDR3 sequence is CASSSGGSNYGYTF. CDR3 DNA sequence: TGTGCCAGCAGCTCTGGCGGATCTAACTATGGCTACACCTTC.

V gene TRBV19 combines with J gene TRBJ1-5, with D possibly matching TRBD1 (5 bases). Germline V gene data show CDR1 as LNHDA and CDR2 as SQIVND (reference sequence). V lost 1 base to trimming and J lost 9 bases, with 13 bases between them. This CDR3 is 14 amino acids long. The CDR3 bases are TGTGCCAGTAGTATAGCAGGGTTTCTGTGGCCCCAGCATTTT. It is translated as CASSIAGFLWPQHF.

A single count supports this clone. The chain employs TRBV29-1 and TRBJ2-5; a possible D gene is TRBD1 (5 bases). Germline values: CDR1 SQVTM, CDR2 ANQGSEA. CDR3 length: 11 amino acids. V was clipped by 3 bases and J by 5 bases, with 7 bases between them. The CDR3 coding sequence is TGCAGCGTTGACACAGGCGAGACCCAGTACTTC. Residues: CSVDTGETQYF.

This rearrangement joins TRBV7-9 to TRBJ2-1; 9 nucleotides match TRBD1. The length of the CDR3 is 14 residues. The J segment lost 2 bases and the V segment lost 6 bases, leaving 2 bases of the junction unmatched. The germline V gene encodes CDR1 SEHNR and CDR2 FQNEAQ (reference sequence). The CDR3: CASSRTGAYNEQFF. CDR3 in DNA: TGTGCCAGCAGTCGGACAGGGGCCTACAATGAGCAGTTCTTC.

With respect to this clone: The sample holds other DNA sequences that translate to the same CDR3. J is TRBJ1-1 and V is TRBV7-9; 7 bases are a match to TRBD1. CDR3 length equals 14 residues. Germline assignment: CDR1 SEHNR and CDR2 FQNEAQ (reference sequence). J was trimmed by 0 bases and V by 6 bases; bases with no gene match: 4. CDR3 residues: CASSPGQMNTEAFF. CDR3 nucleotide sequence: TGTGCCAGCAGTCCGGGACAGATGAACACTGAAGCTTTCTTT. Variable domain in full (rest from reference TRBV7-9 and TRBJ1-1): DTGVSQNPRHKITKRGQNVTFRCDPISEHNRLYWYRQTLGQGPEFLTYFQNEAQLEKSRLLSDRFSAERPKGSFSTLEIQRTEQGDSAMYLCASSPGQMNTEAFFGQGTRLTVV.

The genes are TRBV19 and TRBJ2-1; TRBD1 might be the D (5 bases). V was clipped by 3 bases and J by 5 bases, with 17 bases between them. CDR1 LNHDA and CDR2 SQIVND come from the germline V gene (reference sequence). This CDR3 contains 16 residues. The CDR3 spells CASSIAQGFSNNEQFF. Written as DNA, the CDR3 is TGTGCCAGTAGTATCGCTCAGGGCTTCTCGAACAATGAGCAGTTCTTC.

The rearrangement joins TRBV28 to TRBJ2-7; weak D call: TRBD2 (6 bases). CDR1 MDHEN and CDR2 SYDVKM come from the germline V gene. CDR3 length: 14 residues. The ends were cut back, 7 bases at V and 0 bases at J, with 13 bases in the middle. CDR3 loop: CASTLSGISYEQYF. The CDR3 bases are TGTGCCAGCACCCTTAGCGGTATCTCCTACGAGCAGTACTTC.

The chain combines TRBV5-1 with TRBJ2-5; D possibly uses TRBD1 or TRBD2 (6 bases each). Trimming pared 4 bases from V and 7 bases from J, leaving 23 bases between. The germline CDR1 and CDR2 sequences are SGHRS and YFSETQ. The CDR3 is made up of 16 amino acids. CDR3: CASSLGGQGRTGTQYF. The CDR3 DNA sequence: TGCGCCAGCAGCCTGGGGGGCCAGGGCCGAACAGGGACCCAGTACTTC.